The 26 T cell receptor beta chains below were found in one sample sequenced in a study of glioma-infiltrating T cells. Amplification of TCR alpha and beta CDR3 regions from RNA used iRepertoire nested multiplex PCR. MiXCR, applied by TCRdb to the multiplex PCR reads, yields one record per CDR3 protein. The sample consists of fewer than 7,500 distinct CDR3 sequences, less than 50% of them appearing once. The specimen was glioma tissue, nonneoplastic brain tissue, or PBMCs (not recorded which). All receptors come from a human donor with low-grade glioma or glioblastoma, undergoing nonglioma brain surgery, or in good health (not recorded which).

V and J are TRBV6-2 or TRBV6-3 and TRBJ2-5, with 7 bases aligning to TRBD1. V gave up 1 base and J gave up 2 bases; unmatched junction bases: 1. The CDR3 spans 14 residues. Germline V gives CDR1 MNHEY, CDR2 SVGEGT. The CDR3 nucleotides are TGTGCCAGCAGTTACTTGGGACAGCAAGAGACCCAGTACTTC. Amino acid sequence: CASSYLGQQETQYF.

The V gene is TRBV6-6, the J gene TRBJ1-2; 11 bases match TRBD1. The V segment lost 5 bases and the J segment 3 bases; nucleotides outside the gene matches: 11. CDR1 and CDR2 (germline): MNHNY, SVGAGI (reference sequence). This CDR3 comprises 17 residues. CDR3 sequence: CASSASSDRGLYYGYTF. The CDR3 nucleotides read TGTGCCAGCAGTGCCTCGTCGGACAGGGGGCTTTACTATGGCTACACCTTC.

The chain has TRBV27 and TRBJ1-1, with D possibly TRBD1 on 5 matching bases. CDR1 is MNHEY and CDR2 is SMNVEV in the germline V gene (reference sequence). This CDR3 region has 15 residues. Trimming shortened V by 0 bases and J by 0 bases, and 8 bases separated the two germline ends. CDR3 nucleotides: TGTGCCAGCAGTTTATCGGGGGACCTGAACACTGAAGCTTTCTTT. Its translation is CASSLSGDLNTEAFF.

The CDR3 spells CASSWTEANYGYTF. CDR3 DNA: TGTGCCAGCAGTTGGACTGAAGCTAACTATGGCTACACCTTC. The J gene is TRBJ1-2, the V gene TRBV6-1; D is ambiguous. The CDR3 sequence is 14 residues long. V lost 5 bases, J lost 0 bases, and 10 bases lay in between. The germline V gene encodes CDR1 MNHNS and CDR2 SASEGT.

By proportion, this clonotype is hyperexpanded. This chain links TRBV27 with TRBJ2-1, with 10 bases matching TRBD2. Germline loops: CDR1 MNHEY, CDR2 SMNVEV (reference sequence). V lost 5 bases to trimming and J lost 6 bases; unmatched junction nucleotides: 4. The CDR3 totals 14 residues. The CDR3 DNA reads TGTGCCAGCAGTATAACTAGCGGGACCAATGAGCAGTTCTTC. Amino acids: CASSITSGTNEQFF.

This clonotype was seen a handful of times. The chain couples TRBV5-6 to TRBJ2-7, with TRBD2 matching over 8 bases. Per the germline V gene, CDR1 is SGHDT and CDR2 is YYEEEE. The CDR3 loop spans 14 amino acids. Unmatched junction bases numbered 11, after V lost 6 bases and J lost 6 bases. The CDR3 sequence: CASTQLGGGSEQYF. CDR3 nucleotides: TGTGCCAGCACTCAACTCGGGGGGGGTAGCGAGCAGTACTTC.

The chain joins TRBV5-8 to TRBJ1-5; D gene ambiguous. The V end was cut by 0 bases, the J end by 2 bases, with 6 bases between. CDR1 and CDR2 from the germline V gene are SGHTS and YDEGEE. The CDR3 totals 14 residues. CDR3 sequence reads: CASSLVRGNQPQHF. CDR3 sequence (DNA): TGTGCCAGCAGCTTGGTCCGCGGCAATCAGCCCCAGCATTTT.

J is TRBJ2-7 and V is TRBV7-6, with 7 bases identical to TRBD1. This CDR3 has 15 residues. The J segment lost 7 bases and the V segment lost 2 bases, leaving 11 bases of the junction unmatched. Germline values: CDR1 SGHVS, CDR2 FNYEAQ. CDR3 amino acids: CASSLTGARLGEQYF. The CDR3 nucleotides read TGTGCCAGCAGCTTAACAGGGGCCCGTTTGGGGGAGCAGTACTTC.

About this clonotype itself: Relative to the germline gene, one junction end is altered; a read error may explain this. This sequence joins TRBV2 and TRBJ2-1, with 8 positions matching TRBD2. Germline V gives CDR1 SNHLY, CDR2 FYNNEI. The CDR3 length is 14 residues. In DNA, the CDR3 is TGTGCCAGCAATCTACTAGCGGAATACAACGAGCAGTTCTTC. Translating gives CASNLLAEYNEQFF.

This clonotype was seen many times. The chain employs TRBV3-1 and TRBJ1-2, with TRBD1 identical over 8 bases. CDR3 length: 14 amino acids. The germline V gene encodes CDR1 LGHDT and CDR2 YNNKEL (reference sequence). V was clipped by 1 base and J by 9 bases; unmatched bases: 7. CDR3 in amino acids: CASSQGDRGGSYTF. The DNA for the CDR3 is TGTGCCAGCAGCCAAGGAGACAGGGGTGGGAGCTACACCTTC. Using reference TRBV3-1 and TRBJ1-2 for the parts outside the CDR3, the full variable domain is DTAVSQTPKYLVTQMGNDKSIKCEQNLGHDTMYWYKQDSKKFLKIMFSYNNKELIINETVPNRFSPKSPDKAHLNLHINSLELGDSAVYFCASSQGDRGGSYTFGSGTRLTVV.

On this clonotype: It may be a read error: a sequence one base away is much more abundant. This chain connects TRBV3-1 to TRBJ1-6, with 7 bases lining up with TRBD1. The J segment lost 9 bases and the V segment lost 8 bases, leaving 13 bases of the junction unmatched. CDR1 and CDR2 from the germline V gene are LGHDT and YNNKEL (reference sequence). The CDR3 loop spans 15 amino acids. CDR3 protein: CASRLTTGQRSPLHF. CDR3 nucleotides: TGTGCCAGCCGCCTAACGACAGGGCAGCGTTCACCCCTCCACTTT. Combining the CDR3 with reference TRBV3-1 and TRBJ1-6 gives the whole variable domain DTAVSQTPKYLVTQMGNDKSIKCEQNLGHDTMYWYKQDSKKFLKIMFSYNNKELIINETVPNRFSPKSPDKAHLNLHINSLELGDSAVYFCASRLTTGQRSPLHFGNGTRLTVT.

This clonotype is medium-sized in the sample. The J gene is TRBJ1-5, the V gene TRBV28; D gene uncertain. Trimming left V 10 bases short and J 2 bases short, with 15 bases between. Germline V gene data show CDR1 as MDHEN and CDR2 as SYDVKM. The CDR3 totals 14 residues. CDR3 amino acids: CATYEFTGNQPQHF. As DNA, the CDR3 is TGTGCCACTTATGAATTTACGGGCAATCAGCCCCAGCATTTT.

This clonotype was counted at least ten times. This sequence joins TRBV9 and TRBJ2-6; no clear D. Trimming removed 0 bases from V and 4 bases from J, with 5 bases in between. This CDR3 contains 14 residues. Germline lookup yields CDR1 SGDLS and CDR2 YYNGEE. CDR3 sequence reads: CASSVVYGANVLTF. The CDR3 DNA is TGTGCCAGCAGCGTAGTTTACGGGGCCAACGTCCTGACTTTC.

This clonotype was seen only a few times. The chain joins TRBV29-1 to TRBJ1-4, with D uncertain. Trimming stripped 3 bases from V and 0 bases from J, with 5 bases between. The CDR3 spans 13 residues. Germline V lookup: CDR1 SQVTM, CDR2 ANQGSEA. The CDR3 DNA follows: TGCAGCGTTGAGGGAGCAACTAATGAAAAACTGTTTTTT. Translating gives CSVEGATNEKLFF.

Details on this clonotype: Sequence at one end of the junction differs from germline and may be a read error. This chain uses TRBV7-2 with TRBJ2-7; tentative D call: TRBD2 (6 bases). The CDR3 is 12 residues long. Germline V CDR1 and CDR2: SGHTA, FQGNSA. This CDR3 reads CASSRLDGGGDF. CDR3 nucleotide sequence: TGTGCCAGCAGTCGCCTGGATGGGGGAGGAGACTTC.

This clonotype has ten or more counts. The chain joins TRBV19 to TRBJ2-4, with 7 nucleotides matching TRBD2. This CDR3 has 15 amino acids. The V gene's germline CDR1 is LNHDA and CDR2 SQIVND (reference sequence). The trim removed 7 bases at V and 6 bases at J, leaving 12 bases unmatched. CDR3 sequence: CASKERAGIGNIQYF. CDR3 DNA sequence: TGTGCCAGTAAAGAGCGAGCGGGAATCGGAAACATTCAGTACTTC.

This clonotype showed up many times. The chain links TRBV2 to TRBJ2-7, with D perhaps TRBD2 (5 bases). This CDR3 has 12 amino acids. V shed 8 bases and J shed 4 bases, with 12 bases lying between them. CDR1 is SNHLY, CDR2 FYNNEI, per germline. CDR3 DNA sequence: TGTGCCAGCCGTTCGGGGTTTTACGAGCAGTACTTC. Amino acid sequence: CASRSGFYEQYF.

With regard to this clonotype: Possible read error: a much larger clone is one base away. The chain recombines TRBV10-3 with TRBJ1-3, with D hard to call. Germline CDR1 is ENHRY and CDR2 is SYGVKD. Trimming removed 0 bases from V and 3 bases from J, with 15 bases in between. The CDR3 length is 17 residues. CDR3 in amino acids: CAISESAAPGHGNTIYF. The CDR3 DNA is TGTGCCATCAGTGAGTCGGCGGCCCCTGGGCATGGAAACACCATATATTTT.

Notes on this clonotype: The junction differs from germline at one of its ends, possibly a read error. The chain uses TRBV20-1 and TRBJ1-6; tentative D call: TRBD1 (5 bases). This CDR3 spans 15 amino acids. CDR1 and CDR2 (germline): DFQATT, SNEGSKA (reference sequence). The CDR3 DNA reads TGCAGTGCTAGGGTCCCCATGGGGGATAATTCATCCCTCCACTTT. Amino acid sequence: CSARVPMGDNSSLHF.

This clonotype is deemed medium-sized. The J gene is TRBJ1-6, the V gene TRBV28; unclear D gene. Looked up from germline, CDR1 is MDHEN and CDR2 is SYDVKM. Trimming took off 2 bases at V and 6 bases at J, with 5 bases between the two ends. The CDR3 extends over 13 amino acids. The CDR3 nucleotides are TGTGCCAGCAGTTTAACTATTAATTCACCCCTCCACTTT. Protein product: CASSLTINSPLHF. Variable domain in full (rest from reference TRBV28 and TRBJ1-6): DVKVTQSSRYLVKRTGEKVFLECVQDMDHENMFWYRQDPGLGLRLIYFSYDVKMKEKGDIPEGYSVSREKKERFSLILESASTNQTSMYLCASSLTINSPLHFGNGTRLTVT.

Many counts were recorded for this clonotype. V gene TRBV11-2 combines with J gene TRBJ2-3, with 10 bases aligning to TRBD2. This CDR3 region has 15 residues. CDR1 and CDR2 from the germline V gene are SGHAT and FQNNGV. V dropped 6 bases and J dropped 2; count of bases not matched to a gene: 5. CDR3 coding DNA: TGTGCCAGCAGTATAGCGGGAGGTTACACAGATACGCAGTATTTT. It specifies CASSIAGGYTDTQYF.

The table lists this clonotype with many counts. V is TRBV4-1 and J is TRBJ2-6; TRBD1 might be the D (6 bases). This CDR3 comprises 15 residues. Germline assignment: CDR1 MGHRA and CDR2 YSYEKL. V was cut by 3 bases and J by 0 bases, with 6 bases left in between. CDR3 protein: CASSQDSSGANVLTF. The CDR3 DNA is TGCGCCAGCAGCCAGGACAGCTCTGGGGCCAACGTCCTGACTTTC.

This clonotype was picked up many times. The chain is built from TRBV5-4 and TRBJ2-1, with 10 nucleotides matching TRBD2. CDR1 is SGHNT, CDR2 YYREEE, per germline (reference sequence). The CDR3 has 14 amino acids. The junction had 5 bases not matched to a gene; V was cut back by 6 bases and J by 5 bases. The CDR3 coding sequence is TGTGCCAGCAAACTAGCGGGGAATGACAATGAGCAGTTCTTC. It is translated as CASKLAGNDNEQFF.

This clonotype is medium-sized in the sample. The chain couples TRBV2 to TRBJ2-7; 12 nucleotides align to TRBD1. There are 15 residues in the CDR3. The trim removed 6 bases at V and 7 bases at J, leaving 10 bases unmatched. Per germline, CDR1 SNHLY and CDR2 FYNNEI. This CDR3 reads CASRRRGQGALEQYF. As DNA, the CDR3 is TGTGCCAGCAGGAGGCGGGGACAGGGGGCGCTTGAGCAGTACTTC.

By its share, this clonotype is large. The CDR3 bases are TGTGCCAGTAAGTACCGGGACAGGAGCAATCAGCCCCAGCATTTT. This gives the protein CASKYRDRSNQPQHF. This chain links TRBV19 with TRBJ1-5; TRBD1 agrees at 8 bases. Germline-derived CDR1 and CDR2 are LNHDA and SQIVND (reference sequence). CDR3 size: 15 residues. Trimming took 7 bases from V and 1 from J; bases not matched to a gene: 6.

The chain couples TRBV20-1 to TRBJ2-7; 7 bases align to TRBD2. CDR1 is DFQATT, CDR2 SNEGSKA, per germline (reference sequence). V was clipped by 0 bases and J by 2 bases; unmatched bases: 10. CDR3 size: 16 residues. The CDR3 DNA reads as TGCAGTGCTAGAGATCAAGGAGGAGCGGGACCCTACGAGCAGTACTTC. This translates into CSARDQGGAGPYEQYF.